This TCR beta chain appears in the sequencing data of a study of monozygotic twins with inflammatory bowel disease. Study-wide results and limits: The co-twins with IBD showed lower TCRbeta diversity (inverse Simpson) than their healthy siblings. The results supported no single strong signal or clonotype associated with IBD.

CDR1 is SQVTM, CDR2 ANQGSEA, per germline. The CDR3 has 11 residues. Blood, about 2.5 ml, was drawn per donor. Added by template switching were UMIs that each held a 6-nucleotide sample barcode. Reprocessing the 5' RACE reads, TCRdb reports a single entry for every CDR3 protein and omits DNA. The listing contains over 100,000 distinct CDR3 sequences. Worth noting for this clonotype: Its antigen is unidentified.

Sequences were obtained from blood. The chain has TRBV29-1 and TRBJ2-1; the D call of TRBD2 rests on TCRdb alone, since no DNA is present to check it. This receptor was taken from a human donor with ulcerative colitis or Crohn's disease, or a healthy co-twin of an affected twin (not recorded which). CDR3 residues: CSVIGDLGQFF.